Listed here are 9 T cell receptor beta chains from one sample, sequenced in a study of cytomegalovirus exposure and HLA in healthy donors. Using immunoSEQ multiplex PCR, the repertoire was profiled, and TCRdb retains in-frame clones only, with some absent. The sample holds some 140,000 clones, approximately 84% seen once. The sequenced material came from PBMCs. The receptors stem from a woman younger than 45 in good health and CMV-seronegative.

The chain combines TRBV7-3 with TRBJ2-2; 10 bases are shared with TRBD1. Germline CDR1 is SGHTA and CDR2 is FQGTGA. CDR3 length: 15 residues. V shed 2 bases and J 6 bases; nucleotides not matched to a gene: 3. The CDR3 bases are TGTGCCAGCAGCTTAGGGACAGGGGTTCCCGGGGAGCTGTTTTTT. Protein product: CASSLGTGVPGELFF.

This clone was found once. The chain is built from TRBV28 and TRBJ1-4, with 8 bases fitting TRBD1. Germline V lookup: CDR1 MDHEN, CDR2 SYDVKM. V lost 6 bases and J lost 5; bases outside the gene matches: 8. CDR3 size: 15 residues. The CDR3: CASRALTGENEKLFF. For the CDR3, the DNA is TGTGCCAGCAGAGCGTTGACAGGGGAGAATGAAAAACTGTTTTTT.

The CDR3 loop is CASSLTGTENNQPQHF. In nucleotides, the CDR3 is TGTGCCAGCAGCCTTACCGGGACAGAGAACAATCAGCCCCAGCATTTT. The J gene is TRBJ1-5, the V gene TRBV27, with 7 bases identical to TRBD1. This CDR3 is built from 16 residues. CDR1 is MNHEY, CDR2 SMNVEV, per germline (reference sequence). The junction had 11 bases not matched to a gene; V was cut back by 6 bases and J by 3 bases.

J is TRBJ1-2 and V is TRBV30; D gene unclear. The V gene's germline CDR1 is GTSNPN and CDR2 SVGIG (reference sequence). CDR3 length: 13 amino acids. Trimming took 5 bases from V and 4 from J, leaving 14 bases between them. This chain's CDR3 is CAWWSERSYGYTF. In nucleotides, the CDR3 is TGTGCCTGGTGGAGTGAACGCAGCTATGGCTACACCTTC. The entire variable domain, with the rest obtained from reference TRBV30 and TRBJ1-2, is as follows: SQTIHQWPATLVQPVGSPLSLECTVEGTSNPNLYWYRQAAGRGLQLLFYSVGIGQISSEVPQNLSASRPQDRQFILSSKKLLLSDSGFYLCAWWSERSYGYTFGSGTRLTVV.

The rearrangement joins TRBV18 to TRBJ2-7; TRBD1 aligns across 8 bases. Germline V gene lookup returns CDR1 KGHSH and CDR2 LQKENI. There are 15 residues in the CDR3. J lost 4 bases, V lost 2 bases, and 7 bases had no gene match. CDR3 nucleotides: TGTGCCAGCTCACCATTTGGACAGGGTTCGTACGAGCAGTACTTC. It encodes CASSPFGQGSYEQYF.

This chain links TRBV19 with TRBJ2-7, with D maybe TRBD1 (6 bases). Deletions cut 6 bases from V and 0 bases from J, with 12 bases between. In germline, CDR1 is LNHDA, CDR2 SQIVND (reference sequence). The CDR3 sequence is 14 residues long. CDR3 coding DNA: TGTGCCAGTAGGGAAACAGGGCCCTCCTACGAGCAGTACTTC. It specifies CASRETGPSYEQYF. The whole variable domain, filled in from reference TRBV19 and TRBJ2-7, reads DGGITQSPKYLFRKEGQNVTLSCEQNLNHDAMYWYRQDPGQGLRLIYYSQIVNDFQKGDIAEGYSVSREKKESFPLTVTSAQKNPTAFYLCASRETGPSYEQYFGPGTRLTVT.

This clone appeared once. Other nucleotide sequences in the sample specify the same CDR3. The V and J genes are TRBV6-1 and TRBJ1-3; 7 bases line up with TRBD1. Germline V gene data show CDR1 as MNHNS and CDR2 as SASEGT. The length of the CDR3 is 13 residues. With 9 bases clipped from V and 2 bases from J, the junction kept 4 bases outside the gene matches. The CDR3 nucleotides read TGTGCCAGTCGCCAGGGGGCTGGAAACACCATATATTTT. Residues: CASRQGAGNTIYF.

The gene calls are TRBV27 and TRBJ2-1; 7 positions agree with TRBD1. Germline V gives CDR1 MNHEY, CDR2 SMNVEV (reference sequence). Trimming removed 5 bases from V and 5 bases from J; junction bases left unmatched: 9. CDR3 size: 15 residues. The CDR3 DNA reads TGTGCCAGCAGTATCAAGACAGGGTTTCACAATGAGCAGTTCTTC. Amino acid sequence: CASSIKTGFHNEQFF.

The genes are TRBV10-3 and TRBJ2-7; 7 bases match TRBD2. The junction had 8 bases not matched to a gene; V was cut back by 9 bases and J by 0 bases. This CDR3 contains 14 residues. Germline V gives CDR1 ENHRY, CDR2 SYGVKD. The CDR3 region is CAIQPGDYSYEQYF. The CDR3 DNA sequence: TGTGCCATTCAACCCGGGGACTACTCCTACGAGCAGTACTTC.